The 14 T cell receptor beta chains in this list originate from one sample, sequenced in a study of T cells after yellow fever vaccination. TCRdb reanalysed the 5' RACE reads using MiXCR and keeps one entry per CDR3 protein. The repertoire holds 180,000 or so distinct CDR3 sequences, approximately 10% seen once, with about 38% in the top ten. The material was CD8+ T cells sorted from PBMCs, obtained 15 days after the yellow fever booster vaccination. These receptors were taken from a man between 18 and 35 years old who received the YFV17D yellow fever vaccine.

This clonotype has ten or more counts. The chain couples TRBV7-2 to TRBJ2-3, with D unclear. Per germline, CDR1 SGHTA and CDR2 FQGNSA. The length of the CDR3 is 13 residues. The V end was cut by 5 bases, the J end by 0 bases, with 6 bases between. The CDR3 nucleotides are TGTGCCAGCAGCCCCCCTAGCACAGATACGCAGTATTTT. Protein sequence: CASSPPSTDTQYF.

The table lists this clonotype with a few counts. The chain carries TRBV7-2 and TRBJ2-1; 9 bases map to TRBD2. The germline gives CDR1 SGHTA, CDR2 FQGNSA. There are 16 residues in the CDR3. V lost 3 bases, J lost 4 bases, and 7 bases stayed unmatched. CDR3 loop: CASSFLAGVRYNEQFF. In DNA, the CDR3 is TGTGCCAGCAGCTTCTTAGCGGGGGTGAGGTACAATGAGCAGTTCTTC.

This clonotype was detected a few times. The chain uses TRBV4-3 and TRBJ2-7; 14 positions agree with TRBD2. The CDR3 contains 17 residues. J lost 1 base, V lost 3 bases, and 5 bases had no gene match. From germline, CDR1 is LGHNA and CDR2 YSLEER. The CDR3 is CASSQGLAGVPSYEQYF. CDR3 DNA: TGCGCCAGCAGCCAGGGACTAGCGGGGGTCCCTTCCTACGAGCAGTACTTC.

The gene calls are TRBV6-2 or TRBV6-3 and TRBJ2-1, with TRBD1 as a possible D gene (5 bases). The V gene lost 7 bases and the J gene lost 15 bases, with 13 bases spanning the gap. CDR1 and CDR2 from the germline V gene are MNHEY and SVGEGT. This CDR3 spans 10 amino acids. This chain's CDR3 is CASKGQGVFF. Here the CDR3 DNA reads TGTGCCAGCAAGGGTCAAGGGGTGTTCTTC.

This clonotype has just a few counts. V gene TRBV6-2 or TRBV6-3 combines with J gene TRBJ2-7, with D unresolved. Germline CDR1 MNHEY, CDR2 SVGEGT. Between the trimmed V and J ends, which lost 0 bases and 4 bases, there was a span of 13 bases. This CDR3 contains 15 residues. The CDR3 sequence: CASSYSFGIKYEQYF. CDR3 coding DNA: TGTGCCAGCAGTTACTCGTTTGGCATAAAGTACGAGCAGTACTTC.

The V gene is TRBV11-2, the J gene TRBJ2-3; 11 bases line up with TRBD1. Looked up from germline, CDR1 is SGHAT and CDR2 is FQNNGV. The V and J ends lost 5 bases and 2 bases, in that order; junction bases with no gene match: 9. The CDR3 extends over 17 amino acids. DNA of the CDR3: TGTGCCAGCAGCCACCGGGACAGGGGGAGGGTCACAGATACGCAGTATTTT. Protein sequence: CASSHRDRGRVTDTQYF.

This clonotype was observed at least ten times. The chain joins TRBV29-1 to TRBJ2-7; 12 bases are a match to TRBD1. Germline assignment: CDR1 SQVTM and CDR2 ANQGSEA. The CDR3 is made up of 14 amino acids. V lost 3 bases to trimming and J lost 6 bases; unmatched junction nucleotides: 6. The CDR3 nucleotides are TGCAGCGTTGATCTCGGGACAGGGGGCTTCGAGCAGTACTTC. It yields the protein CSVDLGTGGFEQYF.

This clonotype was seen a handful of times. The CDR3 DNA reads as TGTGCCAGCAGCCCTCCCGGGGGGGGTGAGACCCAGTACTTC. This codes for CASSPPGGGETQYF. V usage is TRBV7-9 and J usage is TRBJ2-5; TRBD2 matches 8 bases. The CDR3 extends over 14 amino acids. With V trimmed by 5 bases and J by 5 bases, 7 bases remained unmatched. Germline V CDR1 and CDR2: SEHNR, FQNEAQ (reference sequence). The full variable domain, rest sourced from reference TRBV7-9 and TRBJ2-5, is DTGVSQNPRHKITKRGQNVTFRCDPISEHNRLYWYRQTLGQGPEFLTYFQNEAQLEKSRLLSDRFSAERPKGSFSTLEIQRTEQGDSAMYLCASSPPGGGETQYFGPGTRLLVL.

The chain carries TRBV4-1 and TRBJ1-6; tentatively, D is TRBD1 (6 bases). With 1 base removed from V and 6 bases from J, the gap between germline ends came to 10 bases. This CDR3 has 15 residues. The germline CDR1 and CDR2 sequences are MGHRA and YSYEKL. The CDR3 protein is CASSQVGGFNSPLHF. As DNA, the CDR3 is TGCGCCAGCAGCCAAGTCGGGGGCTTTAATTCACCCCTCCACTTT.

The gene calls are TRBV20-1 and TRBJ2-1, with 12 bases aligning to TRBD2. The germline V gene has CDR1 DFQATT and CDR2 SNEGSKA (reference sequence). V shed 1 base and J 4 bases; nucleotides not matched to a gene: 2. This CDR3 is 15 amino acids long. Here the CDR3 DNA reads TGCAGTGCTAGAGGCGGGACTAGCGGGTACAATGAGCAGTTCTTC. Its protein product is CSARGGTSGYNEQFF.

CDR3 loop: CASSLAVAPPGSDEQFF. For the CDR3, the DNA is TGCGCCAGCAGCTTGGCCGTAGCCCCTCCTGGGAGCGATGAGCAGTTCTTC. The rearrangement joins TRBV5-1 to TRBJ2-1, with D possibly matching TRBD2 (5 bases). V was clipped by 0 bases and J by 8 bases, with 21 bases between them. Germline V gene sequence: CDR1 SGHRS, CDR2 YFSETQ. The CDR3 extends over 17 amino acids.

DNA for the CDR3: TGTGCCAGCAGAACCGGGACAGGCAACACCGGGGAGCTGTTTTTT. Translation: CASRTGTGNTGELFF. The V and J genes are TRBV6-6 and TRBJ2-2, with 8 bases that match TRBD1. The CDR3 sequence is 15 residues long. V shed 6 bases and J 2 bases; nucleotides not matched to a gene: 5. Germline V gives CDR1 MNHNY, CDR2 SVGAGI (reference sequence).

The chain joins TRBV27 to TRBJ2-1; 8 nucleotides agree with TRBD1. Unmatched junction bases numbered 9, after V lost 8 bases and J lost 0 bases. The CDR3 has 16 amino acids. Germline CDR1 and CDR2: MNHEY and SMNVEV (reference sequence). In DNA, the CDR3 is TGTGCCAGCGGGAGACAGGGGTTAAGCTCCTACAATGAGCAGTTCTTC. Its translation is CASGRQGLSSYNEQFF.

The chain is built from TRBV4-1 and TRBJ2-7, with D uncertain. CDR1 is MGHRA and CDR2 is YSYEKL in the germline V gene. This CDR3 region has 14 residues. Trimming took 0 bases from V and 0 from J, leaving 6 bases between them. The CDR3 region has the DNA TGCGCCAGCAGCCAAGAGGACCGCTCCTACGAGCAGTACTTC. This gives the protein CASSQEDRSYEQYF.